This TCR beta chain was identified during a study of T-cell reconstitution after alpha-beta-depleted transplantation in children (dated by TCRdb to between 2015 and 2016). For context, the study as a whole: Using TCR repertoire profiling, the study followed T-cell immune reconstitution in a quantitative way in children after TCRalphabeta/CD19-depleted allogeneic hematopoietic cell transplantation. The research as a whole found: Over subsequent months, a decline in hyperexpanded clone frequencies was noted, and after one year, T-cell counts and TCRbeta diversity were mostly ascribed to newly produced T cells. The high TCRbeta diversity at day 60 in some patients was ascribed to recipient T cells and intrathymic progenitors that had survived conditioning. The apparently early alphabetaT-cell count recovery about two months after transplant was reportedly dependent on only several hundred rapidly expanded clones derived from non-depleted graft cells.

This sample's treatment or condition label indicates: allogeneic hematopoietic cell transplantation with graft depleted of TCRalphabeta T cells and CD19 B cells. TCRalphabeta/CD19-depleted allogeneic hematopoietic cell grafts were given to the transplant recipients, all of whom were children. The library was produced with PCR. The listed sequencing device is Illumina HiSeq 2500. TCR library preparation used molecular barcoding, with unique molecular identifiers applied to normalize quantification of the TCRbeta repertoire. The public reads were quality trimmed at Q25 with fastp and then assembled into clones with MiXCR by TCRdb, keeping productive beta chains. One record per CDR3 amino acid sequence lists the most common genes and DNA. The sample table shows 750,000 to 950,000 distinct CDR3 sequences, and about 15% are seen once. The ten largest clones represent about 5% of the sample. Spanning cysteine to phenylalanine, the CDR3 consists of 15 amino acids. Only CDR3 DNA remains: 45 bases, in frame from the first base.

This clonotype was seen a handful of times. No cognate antigen has been identified for it. The record has no base qualities; no much larger clone is one base away. The chain joins TRBV21-1 to TRBJ2-7; TRBD2 is the table's D call, not checked against the DNA. TRBV21-1 has pseudogene status. Specimen: PBMCs, mostly from graft donor cells, collected 360 days after TCRalphabeta/CD19-depleted stem cell transplant. The receptor's source is a male patient younger than 18 who had a stem cell transplant for acute lymphoblastic leukemia, so the T cells may come from the graft donor. The CDR3 amino acid sequence is: CASSKDTSPAHEQYF. The DNA is TGTGCCAGCAGCAAAGATACTAGCCCAGCCCACGAGCAGTACTTC.